These 26 T cell receptor beta chains share one sample of origin, sequenced in a study of cytomegalovirus exposure and HLA in healthy donors. The PCR used 60 Vbeta and 13 Jbeta primers. Using immunoSEQ multiplex PCR, the repertoire was profiled, and TCRdb retains in-frame clones only, with some absent. The sample has some 120,000 clones; 70% to 80% are singletons. The sample consisted of PBMCs. These receptor sequences come from a man between 40 and 49 years old in good health and CMV-seropositive.

The CDR3 nucleotides are TGCGCCAGCAGCCCCCTAGGAGGGACTGGTTCACCCCTCCACTTT. Protein: CASSPLGGTGSPLHF. The chain recombines TRBV5-1 with TRBJ1-6; TRBD1 is a possible D gene (5 bases). The CDR3 contains 15 residues. Germline CDR1 and CDR2: SGHRS and YFSETQ. With 4 bases removed from V and 9 bases from J, the gap between germline ends came to 17 bases. The full variable domain, in which reference TRBV5-1 and TRBJ1-6 provide the parts outside the CDR3, is KAGVTQTPRYLIKTRGQQVTLSCSPISGHRSVSWYQQTPGQGLQFLFEYFSETQRNKGNFPGRFSGRQFSNSRSEMNVSTLELGDSALYLCASSPLGGTGSPLHFGNGTRLTVT.

V and J are TRBV4-3 and TRBJ1-3; 8 bases fit TRBD1. The CDR3 loop spans 16 amino acids. V shed 0 bases and J 3 bases; nucleotides not matched to a gene: 4. Germline loops: CDR1 LGHNA, CDR2 YSLEER. CDR3 region: CASSQESRGRGNTIYF. In DNA form, the CDR3 reads TGCGCCAGCAGCCAAGAGTCCAGGGGGCGTGGAAACACCATATATTTT.

The chain employs TRBV4-3 and TRBJ2-7; tentatively, D is TRBD2 (6 bases). The V end was cut by 6 bases, the J end by 7 bases, with 22 bases between. Germline V lookup: CDR1 LGHNA, CDR2 YSLEER. This CDR3 has 15 amino acids. The CDR3 spells CASSVEVDGSAEQYF. The CDR3 nucleotides are TGCGCCAGCAGTGTGGAGGTTGACGGGAGTGCTGAGCAGTACTTC.

The V gene is TRBV10-3, the J gene TRBJ2-2, with TRBD2 identical over 15 bases. This CDR3 has 17 amino acids. Trimming cost V 5 bases and J 5 bases; bases outside gene matches: 6. Germline V gives CDR1 ENHRY, CDR2 SYGVKD. The CDR3 loop is CAISRTSGGAETGELFF. The CDR3 coding sequence is TGTGCCATCAGTAGGACTAGCGGGGGGGCTGAGACCGGGGAGCTGTTTTTT.

The V and J genes are TRBV29-1 and TRBJ2-7; tentatively, D is TRBD1 (6 bases). Germline-derived CDR1 and CDR2 are SQVTM and ANQGSEA. This CDR3 comprises 12 residues. Trimming took 6 bases from V and 4 from J, leaving 13 bases between them. The CDR3 protein is CSVLQGRYEQYF. The CDR3 nucleotides read TGCAGCGTCTTACAGGGCAGATACGAGCAGTACTTC.

This sequence joins TRBV6-1 and TRBJ2-5; D gene unclear. Trimming took off 5 bases at V and 7 bases at J, with 5 bases between the two ends. This CDR3 is 10 amino acids long. Germline V gene lookup returns CDR1 MNHNS and CDR2 SASEGT. CDR3 DNA: TGTGCCAGCAGTCCGGTGACCCAGTACTTC. This encodes CASSPVTQYF.

The rearrangement uses TRBV9 and TRBJ1-1; 7 nucleotides agree with TRBD1. The CDR3 spans 15 residues. After removal of 3 bases from V and 2 bases from J, the junction contained 7 bases not matched to a gene. CDR1 is SGDLS and CDR2 is YYNGEE in the germline V gene. CDR3 residues: CASSAKTGINTEAFF. The CDR3 coding sequence is TGTGCCAGCAGCGCCAAGACAGGGATCAACACTGAAGCTTTCTTT.

The chain couples TRBV20-1 to TRBJ1-2; D is undetermined. CDR3 length equals 11 residues. Trimming removed 4 bases at V and 4 bases at J, with 7 bases between. Germline CDR1 and CDR2: DFQATT and SNEGSKA (reference sequence). CDR3 sequence (DNA): TGCAGTGCTATGAACATCTATGGCTACACCTTC. It is translated as CSAMNIYGYTF.

V usage is TRBV7-2 and J usage is TRBJ2-4, with 10 nucleotides matching TRBD1. The CDR3 covers 14 residues. V was clipped by 4 bases and J by 6 bases; unmatched bases: 3. In germline, CDR1 is SGHTA, CDR2 FQGNSA. CDR3 DNA sequence: TGTGCCAGCAGCTACGGACAGGGGGGAAACATTCAGTACTTC. As protein: CASSYGQGGNIQYF.

This chain uses TRBV30 with TRBJ1-5; D may be TRBD1 (6 bases). The V gene's germline CDR1 is GTSNPN and CDR2 SVGIG (reference sequence). The CDR3 is made up of 15 amino acids. Trimming took 2 bases from V and 6 from J, leaving 17 bases between them. CDR3 nucleotide sequence: TGTGCCTGGAGTCCGGGGGGGCGGGTGTTTCAGCCCCAGCATTTT. Protein sequence: CAWSPGGRVFQPQHF.

For the CDR3, the DNA is TGTGCCAGCAGCAACAGCGGGAGGAACGAGCAGTACTTC. As protein: CASSNSGRNEQYF. The chain links TRBV5-4 to TRBJ2-7, with 9 bases that match TRBD2. Germline values: CDR1 SGHNT, CDR2 YYREEE (reference sequence). The trim removed 4 bases at V and 5 bases at J, leaving 4 bases unmatched. This CDR3 contains 13 residues.

The rearrangement uses TRBV7-3 and TRBJ1-5, with D maybe TRBD1 (5 bases). Trimming removed 4 bases from V and 2 bases from J, with 21 bases in between. The germline CDR1 and CDR2 sequences are SGHTA and FQGTGA. This CDR3 is built from 18 residues. The CDR3: CASSYGGRDLGGNQPQHF. CDR3 coding DNA: TGTGCCAGCAGCTATGGGGGGAGGGACCTCGGCGGCAATCAGCCCCAGCATTTT.

This clone has a handful of counts. The genes are TRBV6-1 and TRBJ2-3; D not resolved. The germline CDR1 and CDR2 sequences are MNHNS and SASEGT. The CDR3 length is 15 residues. Trimming cost V 1 base and J 7 bases, with 15 bases left between them. The CDR3 coding sequence is TGTGCCAGCAGTGAAGGGGCAAATAGTATGAATACGCAGTATTTT. Translating gives CASSEGANSMNTQYF.

The chain uses TRBV25-1 and TRBJ1-1; tentatively, D is TRBD1 (5 bases). This CDR3 contains 14 residues. Germline lookup yields CDR1 MGHDK and CDR2 SYGVNS. The CDR3, as DNA: TGTGCTGGGGGGGACCGTCGGATGAACACTGAAGCTTTCTTT. Translating it yields CAGGDRRMNTEAFF. The variable domain in full, completed from reference TRBV25-1 and TRBJ1-1, reads EADIYQTPRYLVIGTGKKITLECSQTMGHDKMYWYQQDPGMELHLIHYSYGVNSTEKGDLSSESTVSRIRTEHFPLTLESARPSHTSQYLCAGGDRRMNTEAFFGQGTRLTVV.

V usage is TRBV18 and J usage is TRBJ2-1; TRBD1 might be the D (6 bases). The V and J ends lost 3 bases and 3 bases respectively, with 9 bases between them. This CDR3 spans 14 amino acids. Germline V gives CDR1 KGHSH, CDR2 LQKENI. CDR3 nucleotide sequence: TGTGCCAGCTCACCGAGGACAGACTACAATGAGCAGTTCTTC. Amino acids: CASSPRTDYNEQFF.

This chain connects TRBV5-4 to TRBJ2-7, with 8 bases fitting TRBD1. This CDR3 has 13 amino acids. The V segment lost 4 bases and the J segment 6 bases; nucleotides outside the gene matches: 6. Per the germline V gene, CDR1 is SGHNT and CDR2 is YYREEE (reference sequence). The CDR3 DNA sequence: TGTGCCAGCAGCCAGGCAGGGGGCAGCGAGCAGTACTTC. Protein: CASSQAGGSEQYF.

The chain couples TRBV28 to TRBJ2-7; maybe TRBD2 (6 bases). The CDR3 spans 14 residues. V lost 7 bases and J lost 5, with 18 bases in between. CDR1 MDHEN and CDR2 SYDVKM come from the germline V gene. CDR3 in DNA: TGTGCCAGCATCACGACCGGGACTTCTCACGAGCAGTACTTC. It is translated as CASITTGTSHEQYF.

This clone was seen a few times. V and J are TRBV5-1 and TRBJ2-1; D not resolved. The CDR3 totals 13 residues. Germline V CDR1 and CDR2: SGHRS, YFSETQ. V lost 4 bases and J 7 bases, leaving 12 bases between the germline ends. CDR3 region: CASSPPSSNEQFF. The CDR3 nucleotides read TGCGCCAGCAGCCCGCCCAGTTCGAATGAGCAGTTCTTC.

V gene TRBV6-6 combines with J gene TRBJ2-7, with TRBD1 matching 10 bases. CDR3 length equals 15 residues. CDR1 and CDR2 (germline): MNHNY, SVGAGI (reference sequence). V shed 2 bases, J shed 7 bases, and the junction held 8 bases outside the gene matches. The CDR3 DNA reads TGTGCCAGCAGTTACCTGACAGGGGGCGCGGAAGAGCAGTACTTC. Translation: CASSYLTGGAEEQYF.

The chain uses TRBV6-1 and TRBJ1-2; D not certain. Trimming removed 10 bases from V and 4 bases from J, with 19 bases in between. Germline CDR1 and CDR2: MNHNS and SASEGT. The CDR3 has 14 residues. CDR3 residues: CAIKIRPPGYGYTF. CDR3 bases: TGTGCCATCAAAATCAGACCGCCGGGCTATGGCTACACCTTC.

This clone occurred a few times. This sample also contains other DNA sequences that code for the same CDR3. The chain carries TRBV2 and TRBJ1-2; 11 bases align to TRBD1. Looked up from germline, CDR1 is SNHLY and CDR2 is FYNNEI. CDR3 length: 14 amino acids. The junction had 3 bases not matched to a gene; V was cut back by 2 bases and J by 7 bases. The CDR3 bases are TGTGCCAGCAGTGAATTAGGGACAGGGGGTGGCTACACCTTC. Amino acid sequence: CASSELGTGGGYTF. The full variable domain, rest sourced from reference TRBV2 and TRBJ1-2, is EPEVTQTPSHQVTQMGQEVILRCVPISNHLYFYWYRQILGQKVEFLVSFYNNEISEKSEIFDDQFSVERPDGSNFTLKIRSTKLEDSAMYFCASSELGTGGGYTFGSGTRLTVV.

This clone turned up a few times. The DNA of the CDR3 is TGTGCCAGCAGCGGGACAGACTACGAGCAGTACTTC. Residues: CASSGTDYEQYF. The chain has TRBV9 and TRBJ2-7; maybe TRBD1 (6 bases). V gave up 3 bases and J gave up 3 bases, with 7 bases separating them. Germline assignment: CDR1 SGDLS and CDR2 YYNGEE. The CDR3 contains 12 residues. The whole variable domain, filled in from reference TRBV9 and TRBJ2-7, reads DSGVTQTPKHLITATGQRVTLRCSPRSGDLSVYWYQQSLDQGLQFLIQYYNGEERAKGNILERFSAQQFPDLHSELNLSSLELGDSALYFCASSGTDYEQYFGPGTRLTVT.

This clone occurred a few times. J is TRBJ2-1 and V is TRBV7-2; 9 bases are shared with TRBD2. The CDR3 is made up of 15 amino acids. CDR1 SGHTA and CDR2 FQGNSA come from the germline V gene. After removal of 1 base from V and 8 bases from J, the junction contained 6 bases not matched to a gene. For the CDR3, the DNA is TGTGCCAGCAGCTTAGGGGGACTAGCTCTCGATGAGCAGTTCTTC. Amino acid sequence: CASSLGGLALDEQFF.

The J gene is TRBJ1-2, the V gene TRBV4-3; D is uncertain. The germline CDR1 and CDR2 sequences are LGHNA and YSLEER. This CDR3 spans 16 amino acids. The ends were cut back, 0 bases at V and 8 bases at J, with 19 bases in the middle. The chain's CDR3 is CASSQERDSISGGYTF. The CDR3 DNA sequence: TGCGCCAGCAGCCAAGAAAGAGATTCGATATCGGGAGGCTACACCTTC.

The CDR3 nucleotides read TGCAGCGTTGGGGTGGGAGAACGGCAGTTCTTC. Translated, it gives CSVGVGERQFF. This chain uses TRBV29-1 with TRBJ2-1; D is possibly TRBD2 (5 bases). The germline V gene encodes CDR1 SQVTM and CDR2 ANQGSEA. With 4 bases removed from V and 12 bases from J, the gap between germline ends came to 13 bases. The CDR3 covers 11 residues.

The chain carries TRBV5-5 and TRBJ2-5; TRBD2 agrees at 12 bases. The germline V gene has CDR1 SGHKS and CDR2 YYEKEE (reference sequence). The V and J ends lost 5 bases and 5 bases, in that order; junction bases with no gene match: 7. There are 15 residues in the CDR3. The CDR3 DNA reads as TGTGCCAGCAGTCGCGGACTAGCGGGGCGGGAGACCCAGTACTTC. It codes for CASSRGLAGRETQYF.